This TCR beta chain was found in a study of regulatory T cells in long-lasting Graves disease. After removal of 4 bases from V and 5 bases from J, the junction contained 7 bases not matched to a gene. The CDR3 has 13 amino acids. Germline V gene lookup returns CDR1 DFQATT and CDR2 SNEGSKA (reference sequence). Overall study findings and caveats: Repertoires from persistent disease leaned toward TRBV28, TRBJ1-2 and TRBJ2-5. Persistent Graves' cases showed lower TCR diversity than newly diagnosed cases.

Researchers made TCR beta libraries by using iRepertoire HTBI primers and running Arm-PCR on CDR3 regions. In TCRdb, the multiplex PCR reads were re-called with MiXCR into one record per CDR3 protein. This repertoire shows about 660,000 distinct CDR3 sequences, 25% to 35% found once; its top ten account for about two fifths. With respect to this clonotype: Its antigen is still unknown.

Time point specified: persistent/refractory GD, antithyroid drugs over 5 years with positive TRAb. PBMC RNA served as the TCR library source. Into tubes containing EDTA, roughly 8.8 milliliters of peripheral blood were drawn. The chain joins TRBV20-1 to TRBJ2-7, with TRBD1 identical over 8 bases. This specimen consisted of peripheral blood mononuclear cells (PBMCs), obtained when the disease was refractory, from a patient treated with antithyroid drugs. The clonotype comes from a female donor with Graves disease. The CDR3 protein is CSATVSDRDEQYF. The CDR3 DNA follows: TGCAGTGCTACTGTCTCGGACAGGGACGAGCAGTACTTC.